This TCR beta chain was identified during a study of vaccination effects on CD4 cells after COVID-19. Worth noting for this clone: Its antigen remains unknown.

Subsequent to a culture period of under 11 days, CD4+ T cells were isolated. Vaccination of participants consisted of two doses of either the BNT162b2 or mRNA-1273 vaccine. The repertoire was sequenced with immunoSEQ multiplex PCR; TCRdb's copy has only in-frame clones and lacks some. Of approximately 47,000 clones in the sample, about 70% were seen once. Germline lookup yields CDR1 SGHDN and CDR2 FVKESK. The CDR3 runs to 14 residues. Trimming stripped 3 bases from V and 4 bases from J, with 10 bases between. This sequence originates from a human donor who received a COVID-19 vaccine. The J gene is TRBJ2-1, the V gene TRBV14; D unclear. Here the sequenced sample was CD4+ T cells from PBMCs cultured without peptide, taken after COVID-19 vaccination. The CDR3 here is CASSQSKTYNEQFF. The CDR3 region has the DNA TGTGCCAGCAGCCAGTCGAAGACGTACAATGAGCAGTTCTTC.